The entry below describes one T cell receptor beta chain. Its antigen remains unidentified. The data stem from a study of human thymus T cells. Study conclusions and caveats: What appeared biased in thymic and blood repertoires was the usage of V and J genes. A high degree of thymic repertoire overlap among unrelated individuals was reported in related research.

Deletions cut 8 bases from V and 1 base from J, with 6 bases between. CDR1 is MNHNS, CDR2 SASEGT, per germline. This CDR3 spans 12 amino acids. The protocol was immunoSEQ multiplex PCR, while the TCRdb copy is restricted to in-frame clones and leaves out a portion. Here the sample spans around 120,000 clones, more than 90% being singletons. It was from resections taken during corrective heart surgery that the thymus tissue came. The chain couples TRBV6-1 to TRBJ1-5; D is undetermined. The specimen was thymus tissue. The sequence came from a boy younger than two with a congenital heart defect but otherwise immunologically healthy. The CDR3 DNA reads TGTGCCAGCCTTGGCAGCAATCAGCCCCAGCATTTT. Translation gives CASLGSNQPQHF.